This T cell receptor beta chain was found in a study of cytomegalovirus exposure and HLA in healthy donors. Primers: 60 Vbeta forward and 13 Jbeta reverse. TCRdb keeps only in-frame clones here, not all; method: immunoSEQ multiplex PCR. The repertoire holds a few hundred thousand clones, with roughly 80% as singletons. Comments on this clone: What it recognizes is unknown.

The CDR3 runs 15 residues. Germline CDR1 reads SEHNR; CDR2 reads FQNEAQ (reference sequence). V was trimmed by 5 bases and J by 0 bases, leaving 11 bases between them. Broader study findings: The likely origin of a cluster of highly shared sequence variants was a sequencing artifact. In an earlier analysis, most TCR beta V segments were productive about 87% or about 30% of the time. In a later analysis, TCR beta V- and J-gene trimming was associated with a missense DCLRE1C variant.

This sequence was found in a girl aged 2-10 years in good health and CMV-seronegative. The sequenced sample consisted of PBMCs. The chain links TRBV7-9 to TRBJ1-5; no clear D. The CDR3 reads CASSPPGNSNQPQHF. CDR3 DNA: TGTGCCAGCAGCCCCCCAGGTAATAGCAATCAGCCCCAGCATTTT.